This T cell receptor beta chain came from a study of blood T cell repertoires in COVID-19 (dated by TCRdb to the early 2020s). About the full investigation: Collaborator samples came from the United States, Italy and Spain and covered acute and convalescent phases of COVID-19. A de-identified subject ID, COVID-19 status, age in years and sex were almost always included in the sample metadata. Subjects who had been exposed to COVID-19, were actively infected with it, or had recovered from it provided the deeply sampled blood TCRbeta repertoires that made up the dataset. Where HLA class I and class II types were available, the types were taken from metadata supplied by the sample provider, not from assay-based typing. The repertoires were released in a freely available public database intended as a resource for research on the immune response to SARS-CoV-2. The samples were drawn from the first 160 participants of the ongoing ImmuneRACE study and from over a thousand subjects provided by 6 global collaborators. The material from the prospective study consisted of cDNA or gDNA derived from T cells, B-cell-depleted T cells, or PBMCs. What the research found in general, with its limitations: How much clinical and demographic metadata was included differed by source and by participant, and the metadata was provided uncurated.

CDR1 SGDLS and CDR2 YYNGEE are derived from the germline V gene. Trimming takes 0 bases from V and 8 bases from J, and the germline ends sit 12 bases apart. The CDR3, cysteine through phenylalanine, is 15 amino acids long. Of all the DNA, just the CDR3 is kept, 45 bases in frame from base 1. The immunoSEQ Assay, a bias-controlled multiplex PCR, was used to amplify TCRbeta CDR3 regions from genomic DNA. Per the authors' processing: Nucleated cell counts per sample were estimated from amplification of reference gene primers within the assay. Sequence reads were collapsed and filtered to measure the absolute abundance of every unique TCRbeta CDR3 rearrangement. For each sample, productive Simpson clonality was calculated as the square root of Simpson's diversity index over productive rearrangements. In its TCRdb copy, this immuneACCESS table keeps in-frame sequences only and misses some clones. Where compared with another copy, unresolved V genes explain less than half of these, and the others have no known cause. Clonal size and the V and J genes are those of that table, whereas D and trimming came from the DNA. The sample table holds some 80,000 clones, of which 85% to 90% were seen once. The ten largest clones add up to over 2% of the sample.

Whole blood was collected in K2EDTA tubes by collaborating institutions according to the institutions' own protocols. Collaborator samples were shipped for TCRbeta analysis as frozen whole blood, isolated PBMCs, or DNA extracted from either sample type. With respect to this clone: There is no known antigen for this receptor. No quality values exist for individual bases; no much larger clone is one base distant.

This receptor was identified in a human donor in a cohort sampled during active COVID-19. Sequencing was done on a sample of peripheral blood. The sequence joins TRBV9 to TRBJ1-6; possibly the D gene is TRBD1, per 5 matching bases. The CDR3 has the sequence CASSVEAGRDSPLHF. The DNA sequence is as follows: TGTGCCAGCAGCGTAGAGGCAGGGCGCGATTCACCCCTCCACTTT.